These 21 T cell receptor beta chains came from one sample sequenced in a study of Tregs in tolerant kidney transplant recipients. TCRdb's copy holds only in-frame clones and misses some; the assay was immunoSEQ multiplex PCR. Of about 110,000 clones listed, around 89% are singletons. The specimen comprised CD4+ T cells from blood, sampled before the transplant. The receptor set was obtained from a human donor who received a combined kidney and bone marrow transplant.

The chain joins TRBV27 to TRBJ2-5, with D tentatively TRBD2 (6 bases). Germline CDR1 is MNHEY and CDR2 is SMNVEV (reference sequence). V was shortened by 5 bases and J by 4 bases, with 17 bases between the two germline ends. The CDR3 is 15 amino acids. The CDR3 coding sequence is TGTGCCAGCAGTCCCACACCTCTAGCGAGAGAGACCCAGTACTTC. Protein: CASSPTPLARETQYF.

This chain connects TRBV6-5 to TRBJ2-7; TRBD2 matches 9 bases. Per the germline V gene, CDR1 is MNHEY and CDR2 is SVGAGI. V shed 1 base, J shed 6 bases, and the junction held 7 bases outside the gene matches. There are 15 residues in the CDR3. CDR3 in DNA: TGTGCCAGCAGTTACTTGACTAGCGGCACGGGCGAGCAGTACTTC. It specifies CASSYLTSGTGEQYF.

The V call is TRBV30, the J call TRBJ2-3, with TRBD2 identical over 10 bases. V shed 8 bases and J 1 base; nucleotides not matched to a gene: 3. The CDR3 contains 13 residues. Per the germline V gene, CDR1 is GTSNPN and CDR2 is SVGIG (reference sequence). The CDR3 nucleotides read TGTGCCGCCGGACTAGCGGGCACAGATACGCAGTATTTT. Translating gives CAAGLAGTDTQYF.

The V call is TRBV18, the J call TRBJ1-1; the match to TRBD1 covers 7 bases. The V gene end was trimmed by 6 bases and the J gene end by 3 bases; junction bases not matched to a gene: 4. CDR1 is KGHSH, CDR2 LQKENI, per germline. The CDR3 sequence is 13 residues long. This chain's CDR3 is CASSWDSYTEAFF. The CDR3 DNA is TGTGCCAGCTCCTGGGACAGCTACACTGAAGCTTTCTTT.

This chain joins TRBV2 and TRBJ1-2; 7 bases line up with TRBD1. The length of the CDR3 is 13 residues. Germline values: CDR1 SNHLY, CDR2 FYNNEI. V lost 8 bases and J lost 8; bases outside the gene matches: 11. Here the CDR3 reads CASRKGDSNGYTF. The DNA for the CDR3 is TGTGCCAGCCGTAAAGGGGACAGTAACGGCTACACCTTC. Drawing the rest from reference TRBV2 and TRBJ1-2, the complete variable domain is EPEVTQTPSHQVTQMGQEVILRCVPISNHLYFYWYRQILGQKVEFLVSFYNNEISEKSEIFDDQFSVERPDGSNFTLKIRSTKLEDSAMYFCASRKGDSNGYTFGSGTRLTVV.

The chain couples TRBV7-9 to TRBJ2-5, with 11 positions matching TRBD2. With 6 bases clipped from V and 4 bases from J, the junction kept 10 bases outside the gene matches. The V gene's germline CDR1 is SEHNR and CDR2 FQNEAQ (reference sequence). The CDR3 runs 16 residues. The CDR3 loop reads CASRHTSGRGIETQYF. CDR3 coding DNA: TGTGCCAGCAGACATACTAGCGGGAGAGGGATAGAGACCCAGTACTTC.

This chain uses TRBV14 with TRBJ2-1, with TRBD2 matching 9 bases. J lost 7 bases, V lost 5 bases, and 9 bases had no gene match. CDR1 and CDR2 (germline): SGHDN, FVKESK. The CDR3 sequence is 15 residues long. In nucleotides, the CDR3 is TGTGCCAGCAGCTACGGACTAGCGACGGGGAATGAGCAGTTCTTC. It specifies CASSYGLATGNEQFF.

There are a few counts of this clone. The chain has TRBV11-3 and TRBJ1-5; D is uncertain. V was shortened by 5 bases and J by 9 bases, with 14 bases between the two germline ends. Per the germline V gene, CDR1 is SGHNT and CDR2 is YENEEA. This CDR3 is 13 amino acids long. The CDR3 spells CASSRKRTGPQHF. Here the CDR3 DNA reads TGTGCCAGCAGCAGAAAGCGGACGGGGCCCCAGCATTTT.

The chain links TRBV5-4 to TRBJ2-1; 10 bases are shared with TRBD1. Germline trimming cut 6 bases from V and 2 bases from J; bases unmatched to any gene: 5. This CDR3 comprises 15 residues. Germline CDR1 SGHNT, CDR2 YYREEE (reference sequence). DNA of the CDR3: TGTGCCAGCACCGGGACAGGGGAGACCTACAATGAGCAGTTCTTC. Amino acids: CASTGTGETYNEQFF.

The rearrangement uses TRBV30 and TRBJ2-5; 9 nucleotides align to TRBD2. The germline CDR1 and CDR2 sequences are GTSNPN and SVGIG (reference sequence). The CDR3 is 16 residues long. With 0 bases clipped from V and 1 base from J, the junction kept 6 bases outside the gene matches. CDR3 protein: CAWSVRSGRFQETQYF. CDR3 in DNA: TGTGCCTGGAGTGTACGGAGCGGGAGGTTCCAAGAGACCCAGTACTTC.

The chain recombines TRBV19 with TRBJ1-1, with 8 bases that match TRBD1. This CDR3 contains 15 residues. Looked up from germline, CDR1 is LNHDA and CDR2 is SQIVND (reference sequence). The V and J ends lost 3 bases and 2 bases, in that order; junction bases with no gene match: 5. CDR3: CASSIVGQGNTEAFF. The CDR3 coding sequence is TGTGCCAGTAGTATTGTCGGACAGGGAAACACTGAAGCTTTCTTT.

This clone was observed a single time. This chain joins TRBV6-5 and TRBJ2-3; TRBD2 matches at 8 bases. The CDR3 runs to 14 residues. From germline, CDR1 is MNHEY and CDR2 SVGAGI. V shed 1 base and J 5 bases; nucleotides not matched to a gene: 2. Here the CDR3 reads CASSYFGRVDTQYF. The CDR3 region has the DNA TGTGCCAGCAGTTACTTCGGGAGGGTAGATACGCAGTATTTT.

This chain uses TRBV10-3 with TRBJ2-5, with 9 bases matching TRBD1. The CDR3 spans 15 residues. Germline values: CDR1 ENHRY, CDR2 SYGVKD. V lost 4 bases to trimming and J lost 5 bases; unmatched junction nucleotides: 8. This chain's CDR3 is CAISGTGGAVETQYF. CDR3 sequence (DNA): TGTGCCATCAGTGGCACAGGGGGCGCGGTTGAGACCCAGTACTTC.

V and J are TRBV7-2 and TRBJ2-3; D remains ambiguous. The V and J ends lost 3 bases and 8 bases respectively, with 3 bases between them. This CDR3 region has 10 residues. The germline CDR1 and CDR2 sequences are SGHTA and FQGNSA. The DNA of the CDR3 is TGTGCCAGCAGCTTTAGTACGCAGTATTTT. It translates to CASSFSTQYF.

The chain has TRBV29-1 and TRBJ2-7, with 10 bases fitting TRBD1. The CDR3 totals 14 residues. V lost 6 bases, J lost 3 bases, and 8 bases stayed unmatched. Germline V gene sequence: CDR1 SQVTM, CDR2 ANQGSEA. The CDR3 spells CSVPGQGKGYEQYF. The CDR3 DNA sequence: TGCAGCGTCCCGGGACAGGGGAAGGGCTACGAGCAGTACTTC.

V is TRBV5-1 and J is TRBJ2-6; 9 bases are a match to TRBD1. J was trimmed by 9 bases and V by 4 bases; bases with no gene match: 8. Germline lookup yields CDR1 SGHRS and CDR2 YFSETQ. This CDR3 has 15 amino acids. The CDR3 bases are TGCGCCAGCAGCCCGGGGACAGGGTCGGTCAACGTCCTGACTTTC. This encodes CASSPGTGSVNVLTF.

The gene calls are TRBV5-1 and TRBJ2-3; D ambiguous. Germline CDR1 reads SGHRS; CDR2 reads YFSETQ. The CDR3 runs 14 residues. The ends were cut back, 0 bases at V and 2 bases at J, with 7 bases in the middle. CDR3 DNA sequence: TGCGCCAGCAGCTTGGGGGCTTCCACAGATACGCAGTATTTT. Protein product: CASSLGASTDTQYF.

The J gene is TRBJ2-7, the V gene TRBV6-5, with 10 nucleotides matching TRBD1. V lost 2 bases, J lost 5 bases, and 3 bases stayed unmatched. This CDR3 region has 14 residues. The germline V gene encodes CDR1 MNHEY and CDR2 SVGAGI. The CDR3 bases are TGTGCCAGCAGTTACCACGGACAGGGGGACGAGCAGTACTTC. Translation: CASSYHGQGDEQYF.

This chain connects TRBV2 to TRBJ2-5, with no clear D. Deletions cut 7 bases from V and 2 bases from J, with 11 bases between. The CDR3 is made up of 13 amino acids. Per germline, CDR1 SNHLY and CDR2 FYNNEI. The CDR3 is CASTRYEQETQYF. CDR3 sequence (DNA): TGTGCCAGCACTCGGTACGAACAAGAGACCCAGTACTTC.

The chain combines TRBV7-8 with TRBJ1-3, with 7 bases identical to TRBD1. J was trimmed by 0 bases and V by 4 bases; bases with no gene match: 6. Germline V gene data show CDR1 as SGHVS and CDR2 as FQNEAQ. The CDR3 length is 16 residues. CDR3 nucleotide sequence: TGTGCCAGCAGCTCACAGGGGCAAAGCTCTGGAAACACCATATATTTT. It translates to CASSSQGQSSGNTIYF. The full variable domain, rest sourced from reference TRBV7-8 and TRBJ1-3, is GAGVSQSPRYKVAKRGQDVALRCDPISGHVSLFWYQQALGQGPEFLTYFQNEAQLDKSGLPSDRFFAERPEGSVSTLKIQRTQQEDSAVYLCASSSQGQSSGNTIYFGEGSWLTVV.

This chain connects TRBV7-2 to TRBJ2-7; 8 nucleotides agree with TRBD1. The CDR3 has 14 residues. Germline loops: CDR1 SGHTA, CDR2 FQGNSA. V trimming: 4 bases; J trimming: 2 bases; junction bases outside the gene matches: 4. This chain's CDR3 is CASSSPTGAYEQYF. CDR3 bases: TGTGCCAGCAGCTCCCCGACAGGGGCCTACGAGCAGTACTTC.